Below, 17 T cell receptor beta chains from the same sample are listed, as sequenced in a study of Ad26.COV2.S vaccination and SARS-CoV-2 variants. The treatment: approximately 18 received Ad26.COV2.S at low or high dose, single or two shots; about 5 received placebo; per-sample allocation not given. Sample collection was performed on day 63 after the first vaccine or placebo injection. Profiling relied on immunoSEQ multiplex PCR, and the TCRdb table lists in-frame clones only, not all of them. The repertoire has 450,000 to 550,000 clones, about 88% of them found once; the top ten carry 1.7%. Material: peripheral blood, obtained in a trial of Ad26.COV2.S vaccine versus placebo. Receptors originate from a person aged 18-60 years who received the Ad26.COV2.S COVID-19 vaccine or a placebo.

This clone was seen only a few times. The chain links TRBV28 to TRBJ2-7; 8 bases align to TRBD1. This CDR3 is 14 amino acids long. Germline V gene lookup returns CDR1 MDHEN and CDR2 SYDVKM. V shed 7 bases, J shed 0 bases, and the junction held 5 bases outside the gene matches. CDR3 coding DNA: TGTGCCAGCACGTCAGGGGGCAGCTCCTACGAGCAGTACTTC. This encodes CASTSGGSSYEQYF.

The chain couples TRBV15 to TRBJ1-4; D gene uncertain. CDR3 size: 12 residues. V was cut by 0 bases and J by 8 bases, with 4 bases left in between. The V gene's germline CDR1 is LNHNV and CDR2 YYDKDF (reference sequence). The CDR3 bases are TGTGCCACCAGCAGAGACCGCGAAAAACTGTTTTTT. Translation: CATSRDREKLFF.

This clone was observed a few times. The chain links TRBV27 to TRBJ2-3; TRBD1 aligns across 7 bases. The length of the CDR3 is 15 residues. V lost 4 bases to trimming and J lost 2 bases; unmatched junction nucleotides: 6. CDR1 MNHEY and CDR2 SMNVEV come from the germline V gene (reference sequence). CDR3 residues: CASSSTGSYTDTQYF. DNA for the CDR3: TGTGCCAGCAGTTCGACAGGGTCGTACACAGATACGCAGTATTTT.

This chain links TRBV25-1 with TRBJ1-2, with TRBD1 matching 8 bases. The CDR3 has 13 residues. V lost 6 bases to trimming and J lost 7 bases; unmatched junction nucleotides: 7. Per the germline V gene, CDR1 is MGHDK and CDR2 is SYGVNS. CDR3 region: CASRSQGASGYTF. In DNA, the CDR3 is TGTGCCAGCAGGTCGCAGGGGGCGTCTGGCTACACCTTC.

The chain combines TRBV28 with TRBJ2-1; unclear D gene. Per the germline V gene, CDR1 is MDHEN and CDR2 is SYDVKM. This CDR3 is built from 14 residues. With 3 bases removed from V and 2 bases from J, the gap between germline ends came to 8 bases. Written as DNA, the CDR3 is TGTGCCAGCAGTTTTGGGGTCACCTACAATGAGCAGTTCTTC. Protein sequence: CASSFGVTYNEQFF.

J is TRBJ2-7 and V is TRBV16, with D unclear. The germline V gene encodes CDR1 KGHSY and CDR2 FQNENV. Trimming took 3 bases from V and 4 from J, leaving 7 bases between them. CDR3 length: 12 residues. CDR3 DNA: TGTGCCAGCAGCCATCCAAATTACGAGCAGTACTTC. Its protein product is CASSHPNYEQYF.

The J gene is TRBJ2-1, the V gene TRBV6-5; D call uncertain. Looked up from germline, CDR1 is MNHEY and CDR2 is SVGAGI. V gave up 6 bases and J gave up 5 bases, with 17 bases separating them. The length of the CDR3 is 15 residues. The CDR3 nucleotides are TGTGCCAGCAGCCGCCGGGCAGCCAATAACAATGAGCAGTTCTTC. It codes for CASSRRAANNNEQFF.

The chain uses TRBV3-1 (or the pseudogene TRBV3-2) and TRBJ1-1; D is uncertain. Looked up from germline, CDR1 is LGHDT and CDR2 is YNNKEL (reference sequence). This CDR3 region has 16 residues. The V and J ends lost 4 bases and 0 bases respectively, with 15 bases between them. This chain's CDR3 is CASSRKRRAMNTEAFF. The CDR3 coding sequence is TGTGCCAGCAGCCGGAAGAGAAGGGCTATGAACACTGAAGCTTTCTTT.

The DNA for the CDR3 is TGTGCCAGCTCACGCTATTTGGAGTCGCGGGCCGGGGAGCTGTTTTTT. Its protein is CASSRYLESRAGELFF. The chain has TRBV18 and TRBJ2-2, with D perhaps TRBD2 (5 bases). CDR1 is KGHSH, CDR2 LQKENI, per germline. V lost 4 bases to trimming and J lost 6 bases, with 18 bases between them. CDR3 size: 16 residues.

This clone was counted a single time. The CDR3 bases are TGTGCCAGCAGCCCTGACGGCACCTACGAGCAGTACTTC. Its protein is CASSPDGTYEQYF. This rearrangement joins TRBV13 to TRBJ2-7; the D is unclear. Between the trimmed V and J ends, which lost 5 bases and 2 bases, there was a span of 10 bases. Per the germline V gene, CDR1 is PRHDT and CDR2 is FYEKMQ (reference sequence). CDR3 length: 13 residues.

The chain is built from TRBV25-1 and TRBJ2-1; D not resolved. CDR1 is MGHDK and CDR2 is SYGVNS in the germline V gene. This CDR3 region has 17 residues. V dropped 6 bases and J dropped 0 bases, with 18 bases sitting between them. This CDR3 reads CASSPPTGWSSYNEQFF. The DNA for the CDR3 is TGTGCCAGCAGCCCCCCGACCGGCTGGAGCTCCTACAATGAGCAGTTCTTC.

CDR3 nucleotide sequence: TGTGCCAGCAGCTTAGGGTTCGCGGAAGCTTTCTTT. As protein: CASSLGFAEAFF. The chain employs TRBV11-1 and TRBJ1-1; D not resolved. V was shortened by 1 base and J by 8 bases, with 8 bases between the two germline ends. The CDR3 covers 12 residues. CDR1 and CDR2 (germline): SGHAT, FQDESV (reference sequence).

This clone has at least ten counts. The chain employs TRBV19 and TRBJ1-2; D might be TRBD1 (6 bases). V was cut by 6 bases and J by 5 bases, with 22 bases left in between. CDR1 is LNHDA, CDR2 SQIVND, per germline (reference sequence). This CDR3 has 16 amino acids. The DNA of the CDR3 is TGTGCCAGTAGAGTATCCAAATGGGGGCCGGAGTATGGCTACACCTTC. Protein product: CASRVSKWGPEYGYTF.

The J gene is TRBJ1-1, the V gene TRBV18; the D gene is possibly TRBD1 (5 bases). The CDR3 runs to 16 residues. The germline V gene encodes CDR1 KGHSH and CDR2 LQKENI. V lost 4 bases to trimming and J lost 1 base, with 16 bases between them. The CDR3 is CASSRDQRGGNTEAFF. CDR3 nucleotides: TGTGCCAGCTCACGCGACCAGAGGGGAGGGAACACTGAAGCTTTCTTT.

The V call is TRBV6-5, the J call TRBJ2-5; 10 nucleotides align to TRBD1. Looked up from germline, CDR1 is MNHEY and CDR2 is SVGAGI. With V trimmed by 5 bases and J by 6 bases, 6 bases remained unmatched. The CDR3 covers 14 residues. The CDR3: CASSPTGGRKTQYF. CDR3 nucleotides: TGTGCCAGCAGTCCGACAGGGGGCAGGAAGACCCAGTACTTC.

The chain is built from TRBV7-2 and TRBJ1-6; D perhaps matches TRBD1 (5 bases). The CDR3 consists of 15 residues. V lost 2 bases to trimming and J lost 7 bases, with 12 bases between them. CDR1 SGHTA and CDR2 FQGNSA come from the germline V gene. The chain's CDR3 is CASSLQGSPNSPLHF. As DNA, the CDR3 is TGTGCCAGCAGCTTACAGGGTAGTCCGAATTCACCCCTCCACTTT.

The genes are TRBV4-1 and TRBJ1-5, with D possibly being TRBD1 (5 bases). Germline lookup yields CDR1 MGHRA and CDR2 YSYEKL. The germline V and J ends were trimmed by 1 base and 2 bases, with 12 bases remaining between them. The CDR3 contains 16 residues. The CDR3 DNA sequence: TGCGCCAGCAGCCAAGGCCCAGGGCCCCGCAATCAGCCCCAGCATTTT. It encodes CASSQGPGPRNQPQHF.